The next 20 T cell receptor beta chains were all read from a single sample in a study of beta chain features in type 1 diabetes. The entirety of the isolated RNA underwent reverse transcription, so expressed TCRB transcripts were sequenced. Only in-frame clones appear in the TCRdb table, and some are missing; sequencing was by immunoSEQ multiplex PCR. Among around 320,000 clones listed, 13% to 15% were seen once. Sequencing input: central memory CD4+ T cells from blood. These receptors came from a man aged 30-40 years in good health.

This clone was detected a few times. The CDR3 DNA sequence: TGTGCCAGCAGCTTGAGGGACGGACAAGAGACCCAGTACTTC. Its translation: CASSLRDGQETQYF. The gene calls are TRBV5-4 and TRBJ2-5, with D perhaps assigned TRBD1 or TRBD2 (5 bases each). V was shortened by 1 base and J by 2 bases, with 9 bases between the two germline ends. From germline, CDR1 is SGHNT and CDR2 YYREEE (reference sequence). The CDR3 is made up of 14 amino acids.

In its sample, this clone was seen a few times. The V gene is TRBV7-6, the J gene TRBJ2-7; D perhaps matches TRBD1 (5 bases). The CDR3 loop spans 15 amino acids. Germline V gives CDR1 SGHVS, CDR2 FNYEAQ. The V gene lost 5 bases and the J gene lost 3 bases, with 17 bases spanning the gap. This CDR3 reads CASSPGTGRYYEQYF. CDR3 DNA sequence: TGTGCCAGCAGCCCAGGAACAGGCCGATACTACGAGCAGTACTTC.

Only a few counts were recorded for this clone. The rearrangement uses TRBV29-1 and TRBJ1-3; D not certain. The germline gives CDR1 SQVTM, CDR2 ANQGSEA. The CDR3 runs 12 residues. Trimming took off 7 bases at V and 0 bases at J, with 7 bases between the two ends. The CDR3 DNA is TGCAGCGCCACAAGCTCTGGAAACACCATATATTTT. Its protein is CSATSSGNTIYF.

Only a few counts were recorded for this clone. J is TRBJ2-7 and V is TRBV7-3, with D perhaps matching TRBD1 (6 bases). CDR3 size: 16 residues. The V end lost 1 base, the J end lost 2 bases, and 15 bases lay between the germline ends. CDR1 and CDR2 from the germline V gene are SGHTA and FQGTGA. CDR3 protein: CASSLILTGSTYEQYV. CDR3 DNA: TGTGCCAGCAGCTTAATCCTAACAGGGTCCACCTACGAGCAGTACGTC.

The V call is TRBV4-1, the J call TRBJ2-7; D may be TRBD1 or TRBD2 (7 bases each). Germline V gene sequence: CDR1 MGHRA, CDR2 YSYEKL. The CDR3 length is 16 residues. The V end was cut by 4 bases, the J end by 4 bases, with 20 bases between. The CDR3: CASSPPRGGGGYEQYF. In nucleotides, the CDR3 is TGCGCCAGCAGCCCGCCCAGGGGGGGCGGTGGGTACGAGCAGTACTTC.

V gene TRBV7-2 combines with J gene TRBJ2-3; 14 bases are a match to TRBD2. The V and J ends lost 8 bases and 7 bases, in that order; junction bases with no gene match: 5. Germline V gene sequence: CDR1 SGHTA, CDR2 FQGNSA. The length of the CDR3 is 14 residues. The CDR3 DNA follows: TGTGCCAGCGGGACTAGCGGGAGTTTAAATACGCAGTATTTT. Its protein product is CASGTSGSLNTQYF.

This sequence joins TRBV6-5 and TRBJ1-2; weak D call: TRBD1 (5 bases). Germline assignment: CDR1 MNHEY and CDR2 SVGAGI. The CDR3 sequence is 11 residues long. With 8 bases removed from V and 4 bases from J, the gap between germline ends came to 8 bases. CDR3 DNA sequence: TGTGCCAGCCAGGGCGGCTATGGCTACACCTTC. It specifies CASQGGYGYTF.

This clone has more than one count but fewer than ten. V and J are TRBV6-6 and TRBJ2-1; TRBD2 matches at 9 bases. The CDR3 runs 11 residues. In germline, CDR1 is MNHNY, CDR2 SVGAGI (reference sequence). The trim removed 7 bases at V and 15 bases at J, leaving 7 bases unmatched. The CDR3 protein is CASTLAGAVFF. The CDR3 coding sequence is TGTGCCAGCACTTTAGCGGGAGCGGTGTTCTTC.

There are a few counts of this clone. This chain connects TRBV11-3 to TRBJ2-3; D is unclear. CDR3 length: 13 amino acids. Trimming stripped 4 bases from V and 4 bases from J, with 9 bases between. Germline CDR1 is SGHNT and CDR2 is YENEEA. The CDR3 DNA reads TGTGCCAGCAGCTCCTCCATGTCAGATACGCAGTATTTT. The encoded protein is CASSSSMSDTQYF.

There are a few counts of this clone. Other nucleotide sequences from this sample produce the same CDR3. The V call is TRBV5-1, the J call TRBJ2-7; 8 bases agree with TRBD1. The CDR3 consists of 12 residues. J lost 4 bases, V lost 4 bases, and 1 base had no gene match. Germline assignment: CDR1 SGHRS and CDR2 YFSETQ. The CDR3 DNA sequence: TGCGCCAGCAGCACAGGGGGGTACGAGCAGTACTTC. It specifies CASSTGGYEQYF.

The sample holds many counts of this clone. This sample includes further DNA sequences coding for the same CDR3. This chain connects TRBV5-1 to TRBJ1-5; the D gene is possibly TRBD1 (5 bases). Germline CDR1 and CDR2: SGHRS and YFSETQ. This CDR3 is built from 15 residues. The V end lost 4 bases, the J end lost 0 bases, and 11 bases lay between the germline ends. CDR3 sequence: CASSPSGGSNQPQHF. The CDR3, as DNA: TGCGCCAGCAGCCCTTCCGGGGGTAGCAATCAGCCCCAGCATTTT.

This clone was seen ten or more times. The CDR3 nucleotides read TGCAGCGCCGGGGATAATGAGCAGTTCTTC. Its protein product is CSAGDNEQFF. The chain employs TRBV29-1 and TRBJ2-1; tentatively, D is TRBD2 (5 bases). The CDR3 has 10 amino acids. CDR1 is SQVTM and CDR2 is ANQGSEA in the germline V gene. The V and J ends lost 7 bases and 7 bases respectively, with 8 bases between them.

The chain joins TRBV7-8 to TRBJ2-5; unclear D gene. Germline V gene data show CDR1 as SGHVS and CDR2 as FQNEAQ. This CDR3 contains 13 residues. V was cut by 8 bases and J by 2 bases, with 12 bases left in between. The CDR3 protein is CASAKTRQETQYF. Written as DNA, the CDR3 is TGTGCCAGCGCGAAGACCAGACAAGAGACCCAGTACTTC.

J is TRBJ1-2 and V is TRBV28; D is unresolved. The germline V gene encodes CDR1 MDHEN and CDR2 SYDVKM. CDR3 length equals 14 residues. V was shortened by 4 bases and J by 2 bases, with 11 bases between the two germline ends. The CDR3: CASSSGVGNYGYTF. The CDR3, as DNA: TGTGCCAGCAGTTCGGGCGTTGGGAACTATGGCTACACCTTC.

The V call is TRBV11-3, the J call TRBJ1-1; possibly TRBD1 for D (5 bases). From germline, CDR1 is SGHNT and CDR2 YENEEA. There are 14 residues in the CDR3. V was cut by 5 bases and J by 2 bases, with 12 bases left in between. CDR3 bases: TGTGCCAGCAGCCATGAGACAGTTAACACTGAAGCTTTCTTT. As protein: CASSHETVNTEAFF. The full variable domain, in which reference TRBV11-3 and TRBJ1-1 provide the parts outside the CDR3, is EAGVVQSPRYKIIEKKQPVAFWCNPISGHNTLYWYLQNLGQGPELLIRYENEEAVDDSQLPKDRFSAERLKGVDSTLKIQPAELGDSAVYLCASSHETVNTEAFFGQGTRLTVV.

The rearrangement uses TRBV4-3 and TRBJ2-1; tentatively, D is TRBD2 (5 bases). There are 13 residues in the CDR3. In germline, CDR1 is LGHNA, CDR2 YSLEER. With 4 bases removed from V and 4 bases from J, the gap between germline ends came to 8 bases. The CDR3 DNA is TGCGCCAGCAGCCCTGCGGGTTACAATGAGCAGTTCTTC. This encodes CASSPAGYNEQFF.

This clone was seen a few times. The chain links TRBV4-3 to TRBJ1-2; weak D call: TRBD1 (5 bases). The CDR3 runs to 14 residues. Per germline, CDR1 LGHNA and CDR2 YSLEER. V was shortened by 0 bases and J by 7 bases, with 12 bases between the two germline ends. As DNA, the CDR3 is TGCGCCAGCAGCCAAGATTCGGCAGGGTCTGGCTACACCTTC. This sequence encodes CASSQDSAGSGYTF.

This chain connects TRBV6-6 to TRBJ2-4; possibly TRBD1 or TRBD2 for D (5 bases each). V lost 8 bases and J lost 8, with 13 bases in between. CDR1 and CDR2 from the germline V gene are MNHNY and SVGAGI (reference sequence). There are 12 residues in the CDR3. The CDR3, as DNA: TGTGCCAGCCGGACTGCCAGGGACATTCAGTACTTC. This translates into CASRTARDIQYF.

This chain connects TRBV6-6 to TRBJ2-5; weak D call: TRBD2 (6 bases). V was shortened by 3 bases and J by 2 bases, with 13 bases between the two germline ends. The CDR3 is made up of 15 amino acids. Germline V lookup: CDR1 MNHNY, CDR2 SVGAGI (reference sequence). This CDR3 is CASSYSPGGQETQYF. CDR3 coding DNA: TGTGCCAGCAGTTATTCCCCCGGGGGTCAAGAGACCCAGTACTTC.

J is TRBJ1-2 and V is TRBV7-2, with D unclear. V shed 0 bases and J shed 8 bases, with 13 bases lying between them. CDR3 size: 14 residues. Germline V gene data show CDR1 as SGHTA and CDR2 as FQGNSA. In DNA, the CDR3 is TGTGCCAGCAGCTTAGCGGCCCTCACTTCAGGCTACACCTTC. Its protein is CASSLAALTSGYTF.